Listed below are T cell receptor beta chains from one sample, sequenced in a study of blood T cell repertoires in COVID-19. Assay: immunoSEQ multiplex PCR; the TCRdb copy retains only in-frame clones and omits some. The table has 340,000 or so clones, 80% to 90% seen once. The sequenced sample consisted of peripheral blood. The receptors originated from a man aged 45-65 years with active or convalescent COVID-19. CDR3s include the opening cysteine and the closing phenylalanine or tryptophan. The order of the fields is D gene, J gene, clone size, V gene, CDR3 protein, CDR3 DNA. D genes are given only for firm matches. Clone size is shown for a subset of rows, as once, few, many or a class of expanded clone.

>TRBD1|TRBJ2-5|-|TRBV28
CASSITGTGAQETQYF
TGTGCCAGCAGTATAACCGGGACAGGGGCACAAGAGACCCAGTACTTC
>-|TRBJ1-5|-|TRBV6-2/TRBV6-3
CASSYSDGKVNQPQHF
TGTGCCAGCAGTTACTCGGACGGGAAAGTAAATCAGCCCCAGCATTTT
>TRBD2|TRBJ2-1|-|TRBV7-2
CASSPGGGDEQFF
TGTGCCAGCAGCCCCGGGGGGGGCGATGAGCAGTTCTTC
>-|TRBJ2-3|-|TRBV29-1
CSAVRGDTQYF
TGCAGCGCCGTCCGAGGAGATACGCAGTATTTT
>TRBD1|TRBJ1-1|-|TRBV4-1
CASSQGWTGWGPEAFF
TGCGCCAGCAGCCAAGGCTGGACAGGGTGGGGACCTGAAGCTTTCTTT
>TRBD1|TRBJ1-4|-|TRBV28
CASSLPPQGAPTNEKLFF
TGTGCCAGCAGTTTACCACCGCAGGGGGCTCCTACTAATGAAAAACTGTTTTTT
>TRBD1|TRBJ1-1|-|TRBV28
CASSSGQGVTFF
TGTGCCAGCAGCTCCGGACAGGGGGTAACTTTCTTT
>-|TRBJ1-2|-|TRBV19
CASSRRVGSRGYTF
TGTGCCAGTAGTCGCCGGGTGGGTTCTCGTGGCTACACCTTC
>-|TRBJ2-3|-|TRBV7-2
CASSRGGDTDTQYF
TGTGCCAGCAGCAGAGGAGGGGACACAGATACGCAGTATTTT
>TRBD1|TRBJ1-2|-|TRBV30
CAWSPGQGAPNYGYTF
TGTGCCTGGAGCCCGGGACAGGGGGCGCCTAACTATGGCTACACCTTC
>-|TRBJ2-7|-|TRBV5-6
CASSLGQGSVEQYF
TGTGCCAGCAGCTTGGGGCAGGGTTCGGTCGAGCAGTACTTC
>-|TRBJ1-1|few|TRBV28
CASSFLGREAFF
TGTGCCAGCAGTTTCCTTGGGCGCGAAGCTTTCTTT
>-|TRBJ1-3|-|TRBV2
CASNGAFRNTIYF
TGTGCCAGCAATGGAGCATTCAGAAACACCATATATTTT
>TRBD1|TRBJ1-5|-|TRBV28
CASCRQGRQPQHF
TGTGCCTCTTGTAGACAGGGAAGACAGCCCCAGCATTTT
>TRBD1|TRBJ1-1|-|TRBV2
CASFRDRGRKVNTEAFF
TGTGCCAGTTTCAGGGACAGGGGGCGTAAGGTGAACACTGAAGCTTTCTTT
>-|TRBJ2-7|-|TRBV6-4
CASSPQAGSYEQYF
TGTGCCAGCAGTCCCCAAGCCGGGAGCTACGAGCAGTACTTC
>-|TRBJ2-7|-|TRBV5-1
CASSLSPGLGEQYF
TGCGCCAGCAGCTTGAGTCCAGGGTTGGGCGAGCAGTACTTC
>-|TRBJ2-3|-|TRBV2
CASSASPDTQYF
TGTGCCAGCAGTGCTTCCCCAGATACGCAGTATTTT
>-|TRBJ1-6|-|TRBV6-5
CASSYSVNLRGSPLHF
TGTGCCAGCAGTTACTCGGTTAACCTTCGGGGTTCACCCCTCCACTTT
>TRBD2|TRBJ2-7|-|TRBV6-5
CVLGRAGEGEQYF
TGTGTTCTCGGCCGAGCGGGAGAGGGCGAGCAGTACTTC
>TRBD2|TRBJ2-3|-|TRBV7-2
CASSPGGVGTDTQYF
TGTGCCAGCAGCCCGGGGGGAGTGGGCACAGATACGCAGTATTTT
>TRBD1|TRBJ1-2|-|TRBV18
CASSPQGANGYTF
TGTGCCAGCTCACCACAGGGGGCAAATGGCTACACCTTC
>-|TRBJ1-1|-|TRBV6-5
CATGEGGYTEAFF
TGTGCCACCGGGGAGGGGGGGTACACTGAAGCTTTCTTT
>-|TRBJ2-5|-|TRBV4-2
CASSEEEGETQYF
TGTGCCAGCAGCGAAGAGGAGGGAGAGACCCAGTACTTC
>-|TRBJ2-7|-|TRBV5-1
CASSLGGQSYEQYF
TGCGCCAGCAGCTTGGGTGGGCAATCCTACGAGCAGTACTTC
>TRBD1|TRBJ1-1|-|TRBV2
CASSGGQVGTEAFF
TGTGCCAGCAGTGGGGGACAGGTCGGGACTGAAGCTTTCTTT
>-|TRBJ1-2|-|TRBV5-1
CASSLGAESYGYTF
TGCGCCAGCAGCTTGGGGGCAGAGTCCTATGGCTACACCTTC
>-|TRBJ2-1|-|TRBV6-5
CASRLRTVSYNEQFF
TGTGCCAGCAGGTTAAGGACAGTCTCCTACAATGAGCAGTTCTTC
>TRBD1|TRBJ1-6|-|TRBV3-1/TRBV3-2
CASSLQGAGVNSPLHF
TGTGCCAGCAGCTTGCAGGGGGCGGGGGTGAATTCACCCCTCCACTTT